Listed here is a single T cell receptor (beta chain). The junction does not match germline at one end; this may be a read error. This sample is part of a study of metastatic and nonmetastatic thyroid tumors. With MiXCR, TCRdb reprocessed the PCR reads. The sample holds 85,000 to 95,000 clones; about 15% are singletons and the top ten take roughly 3.9%. CDR3 length equals 15 residues. Per the germline V gene, CDR1 is SGHTA and CDR2 is FQGNSA. Patients had received no treatment of any kind before thyroid surgery. The TCR originated in a female donor with papillary thyroid cancer or a benign thyroid nodule (not recorded which). Some clones in this sample may be carry-over from other donors' samples. The genes are TRBV7-2 and TRBJ1-5; TRBD1 is a possible D gene (6 bases). The sample consisted of blood. The CDR3 here is CASSLSWGGNHPHHF. The CDR3 bases are TGTGCCAGCAGCTTATCTTGGGGGGGCAATCATCCCCATCATTTT.